A selection of T cell receptor beta chains follows, all from one sample in a study of technical replicates of blood from several donors. This table comes from immunoSEQ multiplex PCR, and its TCRdb copy is limited to in-frame clones, with some not included. The sample consists of around 76,000 clones, approximately 97% of them appearing once. The sequencing sample was made of T cells isolated from PBMCs. The receptors come from a human donor in good health. Both conserved end residues are part of each CDR3. D genes are given only for firm matches. Clone size is given for some rows only: seen once, a few or many times, or a class if the clone is expanded.

d_gene: TRBD1
j_gene: TRBJ2-2
abundance: .
v_gene: TRBV9
CDR3nt: TGTGCCAGCAGCGTAGGGCAGGGGGTGTTCACCGGGGAGCTGTTTTTT
CDR3aa: CASSVGQGVFTGELFF

d_gene: .
j_gene: TRBJ1-2
abundance: once
v_gene: TRBV19
CDR3nt: TGTGCCACCCAACCGGGGATTAACTATGGCTACACCTTC
CDR3aa: CATQPGINYGYTF

d_gene: TRBD1
j_gene: TRBJ1-2
abundance: .
v_gene: TRBV30
CDR3nt: TGTGCCTGGAGTGAGAGGGGGCGCAACGGGCACTTC
CDR3aa: CAWSERGRNGHF

d_gene: .
j_gene: TRBJ1-1
abundance: .
v_gene: TRBV10-3
CDR3nt: TGTGCCATCAGTGAGTACGGTATCACTGAAGCTTTCTTT
CDR3aa: CAISEYGITEAFF

d_gene: .
j_gene: TRBJ1-2
abundance: .
v_gene: TRBV30
CDR3nt: TGTGCCTGGGAACCGGACAGTAACTATGGCTACACCTTC
CDR3aa: CAWEPDSNYGYTF

d_gene: TRBD1
j_gene: TRBJ2-5
abundance: .
v_gene: TRBV7-3
CDR3nt: TGTGCCAGCAGCTTAAACGCCGGACAGGGACAGACCCAGTACTTC
CDR3aa: CASSLNAGQGQTQYF

d_gene: .
j_gene: TRBJ1-2
abundance: .
v_gene: TRBV18
CDR3nt: TGTGCCAGCTCACCAAACGACTCGGGGGGGGACCATAACTATGGCTACACCTTC
CDR3aa: CASSPNDSGGDHNYGYTF

d_gene: .
j_gene: TRBJ2-2
abundance: .
v_gene: TRBV2
CDR3nt: TGTGCCAGCAGGGGGGCAGGTATCACCGGGGAGCTGTTTTTT
CDR3aa: CASRGAGITGELFF

d_gene: TRBD1
j_gene: TRBJ1-4
abundance: .
v_gene: TRBV27
CDR3nt: TGTGCCAGCAGTTTTGGCGGGACAGGGTTTGAAAAACTGTTTTTT
CDR3aa: CASSFGGTGFEKLFF

d_gene: .
j_gene: TRBJ2-5
abundance: .
v_gene: TRBV6-5
CDR3nt: TGTGCCAGCAGTCAACAGGGTCAGGAGACCCAGTACTTC
CDR3aa: CASSQQGQETQYF

d_gene: .
j_gene: TRBJ1-6
abundance: .
v_gene: TRBV9
CDR3nt: TGTGCCAGTCTCTTTAGTGGCGCTAGCTCCTATAATTCACCCCTCCACTTT
CDR3aa: CASLFSGASSYNSPLHF

d_gene: .
j_gene: TRBJ1-5
abundance: .
v_gene: TRBV6-1
CDR3nt: TGTGCCAGCAGTGATACAGGGTATCAGCCCCAGCATTTT
CDR3aa: CASSDTGYQPQHF

d_gene: TRBD1
j_gene: TRBJ1-1
abundance: .
v_gene: TRBV5-1
CDR3nt: TGCGCCAGCAGCCTGAGGATTCTTCCGGGACAGGGGGTCTCCACTGAAGCTTTCTTT
CDR3aa: CASSLRILPGQGVSTEAFF

d_gene: .
j_gene: TRBJ2-7
abundance: .
v_gene: TRBV14
CDR3nt: TGTGCCAGCAGCCAACACACAGGGTCCGAGCAGTACTTC
CDR3aa: CASSQHTGSEQYF

d_gene: .
j_gene: TRBJ1-5
abundance: .
v_gene: TRBV4-1
CDR3nt: TGCGCCAGTGGGACACGACTAAGGGGTAGCAATCAGCCCCAGCATTTT
CDR3aa: CASGTRLRGSNQPQHF

d_gene: .
j_gene: TRBJ2-7
abundance: .
v_gene: TRBV9
CDR3nt: TGTGCCAGCAGCGGGCTAGGATGGGACGAGCAGTACTTC
CDR3aa: CASSGLGWDEQYF

d_gene: .
j_gene: TRBJ2-5
abundance: .
v_gene: TRBV2
CDR3nt: TGTGCCAGCAGTGATCCAGGGCTAGGGGAGACCCAGTACTTC
CDR3aa: CASSDPGLGETQYF

d_gene: .
j_gene: TRBJ2-2
abundance: .
v_gene: TRBV10-3
CDR3nt: TGTGCCATCAGTGCGACTAAAAACACCGGGGAGCTGTTTTTT
CDR3aa: CAISATKNTGELFF

d_gene: TRBD2
j_gene: TRBJ2-3
abundance: .
v_gene: TRBV4-1
CDR3nt: TGCGCCAGCAGCCACCCTCTAGCGGGGGGGAAAGATACGCAGTATTTT
CDR3aa: CASSHPLAGGKDTQYF

d_gene: TRBD2
j_gene: TRBJ2-2
abundance: .
v_gene: TRBV7-2
CDR3nt: TGTGCCAGCAGCCCGGGACTAGCGGTGGCGTACACCGGGGAGCTGTTTTTT
CDR3aa: CASSPGLAVAYTGELFF

d_gene: TRBD1
j_gene: TRBJ1-2
abundance: .
v_gene: TRBV7-2
CDR3nt: TGTGCCAGCAGCTTACGGAGAGGACAGGGTGGGGGAGGCTACACCTTC
CDR3aa: CASSLRRGQGGGGYTF

d_gene: TRBD1
j_gene: TRBJ2-3
abundance: few
v_gene: TRBV9
CDR3nt: TGTGCCAGCCCCCCGGGACAGGGGACCGCAGATACGCAGTATTTT
CDR3aa: CASPPGQGTADTQYF

d_gene: .
j_gene: TRBJ2-7
abundance: .
v_gene: TRBV10-2
CDR3nt: TGCGCCAGCAGTGACCCGGGACTCGTACCCTACGAGCAGTACTTC
CDR3aa: CASSDPGLVPYEQYF

d_gene: .
j_gene: TRBJ1-2
abundance: .
v_gene: TRBV6-1
CDR3nt: TGTGCCAGCAGTGAATTGGTGTTGCTAGGCGGTGGCTACACCTTC
CDR3aa: CASSELVLLGGGYTF

d_gene: .
j_gene: TRBJ2-2
abundance: .
v_gene: TRBV5-1
CDR3nt: TGCGCCAGCAGCCGCACCGGGGAGCTGTTTTTT
CDR3aa: CASSRTGELFF

d_gene: .
j_gene: TRBJ1-1
abundance: .
v_gene: TRBV6-6
CDR3nt: TGTGCCAGCAGTTACTCCTTGTGGCAGGGGGCTTTCTTT
CDR3aa: CASSYSLWQGAFF

d_gene: .
j_gene: TRBJ1-4
abundance: once
v_gene: TRBV28
CDR3nt: TGTGCCAGCAACGATGGGGGCACGATAGATGAAAAACTGTTTTTT
CDR3aa: CASNDGGTIDEKLFF

d_gene: TRBD2
j_gene: TRBJ2-1
abundance: .
v_gene: TRBV4-1
CDR3nt: TGCGCCAGCAGCCAAGCAGGGGTAGCGGGAGAGGCGCAGTTCTTC
CDR3aa: CASSQAGVAGEAQFF

d_gene: .
j_gene: TRBJ1-5
abundance: .
v_gene: TRBV5-5
CDR3nt: TGTGCCAGCAGCTTGGCCCTGTTAAGGGGAACTGGTCAGCCCCAGCATTTT
CDR3aa: CASSLALLRGTGQPQHF

d_gene: .
j_gene: TRBJ1-1
abundance: .
v_gene: TRBV5-6
CDR3nt: TGTGCCAGCAGCTTGGGAGGCAGGGTAAGAAAGAACACTGAAGCTTTCTTT
CDR3aa: CASSLGGRVRKNTEAFF

d_gene: TRBD1
j_gene: TRBJ1-2
abundance: .
v_gene: TRBV28
CDR3nt: TGTGCCAGCAGTCAAATTTGGGGACAGGGGACCTATGGCTACACCTTC
CDR3aa: CASSQIWGQGTYGYTF

d_gene: TRBD1
j_gene: TRBJ1-5
abundance: .
v_gene: TRBV6-5
CDR3nt: TGTGCCAGCAGCGGACAGGGGCGCAATCAGCCCCAGCATTTT
CDR3aa: CASSGQGRNQPQHF

d_gene: TRBD1
j_gene: TRBJ2-7
abundance: .
v_gene: TRBV12-5
CDR3nt: TGTGCTAGTGGCCTTGGACAGGGGGTCAACGAGCAGTACTTC
CDR3aa: CASGLGQGVNEQYF

d_gene: TRBD1
j_gene: TRBJ2-5
abundance: once
v_gene: TRBV2
CDR3nt: TGTGCCAGCAGAGTAGGGGGCCGGGAGACCCAGTACTTC
CDR3aa: CASRVGGRETQYF

d_gene: TRBD1
j_gene: TRBJ2-5
abundance: .
v_gene: TRBV4-1
CDR3nt: TGCGCCAGCAGCCAATACAGGGTCAGGTGGAGGGACAGGGGGCCCGGCCAAGAGACCCAGTACTTC
CDR3aa: CASSQYRVRWRDRGPGQETQYF

d_gene: TRBD1
j_gene: TRBJ1-4
abundance: .
v_gene: TRBV28
CDR3nt: TGTGCCAGCACTTCACGGACAGGGTATAATGAAAAACTGTTTTTT
CDR3aa: CASTSRTGYNEKLFF

d_gene: .
j_gene: TRBJ1-2
abundance: .
v_gene: TRBV2
CDR3nt: TGTGCCAGCACCCAGGGCCCTCTCTATGGCTACACCTTC
CDR3aa: CASTQGPLYGYTF

d_gene: TRBD2
j_gene: TRBJ2-2
abundance: .
v_gene: TRBV10-2
CDR3nt: TGCGCCAGCATAGCGGGGGGTTTTTACACCGGGGAGCTGTTTTTT
CDR3aa: CASIAGGFYTGELFF

d_gene: .
j_gene: TRBJ1-2
abundance: .
v_gene: TRBV6-6
CDR3nt: TGTGCCAGCAGTTACGGCGGTCTTATTTTCGGCTACACCTTC
CDR3aa: CASSYGGLIFGYTF

d_gene: TRBD1
j_gene: TRBJ1-5
abundance: once
v_gene: TRBV28
CDR3nt: TGTGCCAGCAGTACCCCAGGGGGCGAAGGCAATCAGCCCCAGCATTTT
CDR3aa: CASSTPGGEGNQPQHF

d_gene: .
j_gene: TRBJ2-3
abundance: .
v_gene: TRBV2
CDR3nt: TGTGCCAGCAGTCAGGGGTTACCCCTCACAGATACGCAGTATTTT
CDR3aa: CASSQGLPLTDTQYF

d_gene: .
j_gene: TRBJ1-1
abundance: .
v_gene: TRBV9
CDR3nt: TGTGCCAGCAGCGTAGTTAGTGCCACTGAAGCTTTCTTT
CDR3aa: CASSVVSATEAFF

d_gene: .
j_gene: TRBJ2-7
abundance: .
v_gene: TRBV28
CDR3nt: TGTGCCAGCAGGGGAGGAGGGACCTACGAGCAGTACTTC
CDR3aa: CASRGGGTYEQYF

d_gene: .
j_gene: TRBJ2-7
abundance: .
v_gene: TRBV19
CDR3nt: TGTGCCAGTAGTATTAGCAGGGGCTCCTACGAGCAGTACTTC
CDR3aa: CASSISRGSYEQYF

d_gene: TRBD1
j_gene: TRBJ1-3
abundance: .
v_gene: TRBV6-1
CDR3nt: TGTGCCAGCAGTGTAGAATCGGGGACAGTAGTAAGATTT
CDR3aa: CASSVESGTVVRF

d_gene: .
j_gene: TRBJ1-5
abundance: .
v_gene: TRBV28
CDR3nt: TGTGCCAGCAGTTCCCTAAAACCACAGGTAAATCAGCCCCAGCATTTT
CDR3aa: CASSSLKPQVNQPQHF

d_gene: .
j_gene: TRBJ1-1
abundance: once
v_gene: TRBV2
CDR3nt: TGTGCCAGCTTCCCTAAGTCGATAATGCCTGAAGCTTTCTTT
CDR3aa: CASFPKSIMPEAFF

d_gene: TRBD1
j_gene: TRBJ1-1
abundance: .
v_gene: TRBV4-2
CDR3nt: TGTGCCAGCAGCCAAGTCTTGGGAAGGGGGCAGACTGAAGCTTTCTTT
CDR3aa: CASSQVLGRGQTEAFF

d_gene: .
j_gene: TRBJ1-1
abundance: .
v_gene: TRBV7-8
CDR3nt: TGTGCCAGCAGAAGCCACAGTGAAGCTTTCTTT
CDR3aa: CASRSHSEAFF

d_gene: .
j_gene: TRBJ1-1
abundance: .
v_gene: TRBV5-1
CDR3nt: TGCGCCAGCAGCAATACCGGGAACACTGAAGCTTTCTTT
CDR3aa: CASSNTGNTEAFF

d_gene: TRBD1
j_gene: TRBJ2-5
abundance: .
v_gene: TRBV11-3
CDR3nt: TGTGCCAGCAGCTCCACAGGGGGGAAAGAGACCCAGTACTTC
CDR3aa: CASSSTGGKETQYF

d_gene: .
j_gene: TRBJ2-1
abundance: .
v_gene: TRBV28
CDR3nt: TGTGCCAGCAGCCCACTAGTAAGCTCCTACAATGAGCAGTTCTTC
CDR3aa: CASSPLVSSYNEQFF

d_gene: .
j_gene: TRBJ2-7
abundance: .
v_gene: TRBV11-2
CDR3nt: TGTGCCAGCAGCTTAGCACAGGGCTGGTACGAGCAGTACTTC
CDR3aa: CASSLAQGWYEQYF

d_gene: .
j_gene: TRBJ2-1
abundance: .
v_gene: TRBV5-4
CDR3nt: TGTGCCAGCAGCCCTCCTGTAGGGGACAATGAGCAGTTCTTC
CDR3aa: CASSPPVGDNEQFF

d_gene: .
j_gene: TRBJ1-2
abundance: .
v_gene: TRBV4-1
CDR3nt: TGCGCCAGCAGCCAATCGGGTACCTCACCTAACTATGGCTACACCTTC
CDR3aa: CASSQSGTSPNYGYTF

d_gene: TRBD2
j_gene: TRBJ2-5
abundance: .
v_gene: TRBV5-1
CDR3nt: TGCGCCAGCGGAGAGTTAGCGGGAGGCGGGGAGACCCAGTACTTC
CDR3aa: CASGELAGGGETQYF

d_gene: TRBD1
j_gene: TRBJ2-7
abundance: .
v_gene: TRBV6-1
CDR3nt: TGTGCCAGCAGTCCACAGGGGGCCTCCTACGAGCAGTACTTC
CDR3aa: CASSPQGASYEQYF

d_gene: .
j_gene: TRBJ2-7
abundance: .
v_gene: TRBV27
CDR3nt: TGTGCCAGCAGTTTAGGCGGAGGGCCTGCGTACGAGCAGTACTTC
CDR3aa: CASSLGGGPAYEQYF

d_gene: TRBD2
j_gene: TRBJ2-3
abundance: .
v_gene: TRBV6-5
CDR3nt: TGTGCCAGCAGCCTGGGACTACCCACAGATACGCAGTATTTT
CDR3aa: CASSLGLPTDTQYF

d_gene: .
j_gene: TRBJ2-2
abundance: .
v_gene: TRBV19
CDR3nt: TGTGCCAGTAGTATGGTCGATTCAGGAGGGACCGGGGAGCTGTTTTTT
CDR3aa: CASSMVDSGGTGELFF